This T cell receptor (beta chain) comes out of a study of cytomegalovirus exposure and HLA in healthy donors. Study-wide results and limits: The sole available immune exposure information was CMV serostatus. Being productive about 87% or about 30% of the time was typical of most TCR beta V segments in an earlier analysis. A later analysis showed HLA-associated TCR beta chains outstripping equally common others in clonal expansion.

It was with 60 Vbeta and 13 Jbeta primers that the PCR ran. Assay: immunoSEQ multiplex PCR; the TCRdb copy retains only in-frame clones and omits some. This sample yields about 120,000 clones, of which around 76% are seen a single time; roughly 16% belongs to the top ten. CDR1 is SGHRS and CDR2 is YFSETQ in the germline V gene. The CDR3 totals 16 residues. V gave up 7 bases and J gave up 6 bases, with 22 bases separating them. Remarks on this clone: Antigen specificity is unknown.

The specimen sequenced was PBMCs. The sequence was obtained from a man between 50 and 59 years old in good health and CMV-seropositive. V is TRBV5-1 and J is TRBJ2-2, with D maybe TRBD2 (7 bases). CDR3 nucleotide sequence: TGCGCCAGCGCCCGAGGTGGGGGGGGCGATGCCGGGGAGCTGTTTTTT. Translated: CASARGGGGDAGELFF. The whole variable domain, remainder taken from reference TRBV5-1 and TRBJ2-2, is KAGVTQTPRYLIKTRGQQVTLSCSPISGHRSVSWYQQTPGQGLQFLFEYFSETQRNKGNFPGRFSGRQFSNSRSEMNVSTLELGDSALYLCASARGGGGDAGELFFGEGSRLTVL.